This TCR beta chain emerged from a study of identical twins. Study conclusions and caveats: Not following the same donors, the study drew its conclusions from cross-sectional statistical analysis.

Via MiXCR, TCRdb re-called the 5' RACE reads, giving one row per CDR3 protein. The table shows about 730,000 distinct CDR3 sequences, with less than 25% occurring only once. This clonotype was seen ten or more times. Its antigen is undetermined. Germline V lookup: CDR1 DFQATT, CDR2 SNEGSKA (reference sequence). This CDR3 is 13 amino acids long. V lost 5 bases to trimming and J lost 3 bases; unmatched junction nucleotides: 4. These same data were also listed under a study on T cells expressing NK-cell markers. That study adds: Seven sequenced donors out of eight were HCMV-seropositive, one seronegative. Among the experiments, several used an anti-gamma-delta TCR antibody to restrict sorting to alpha-beta TCR T cells.

Sequencing input: PBMCs. The chain is built from TRBV20-1 and TRBJ1-5, with 7 bases identical to TRBD1. The clonotype originates from a woman aged 18-29 years in good health. In DNA, the CDR3 is TGCAGTGCTGGGGACAGCTACAATCAGCCCCAGCATTTT. Translating gives CSAGDSYNQPQHF.